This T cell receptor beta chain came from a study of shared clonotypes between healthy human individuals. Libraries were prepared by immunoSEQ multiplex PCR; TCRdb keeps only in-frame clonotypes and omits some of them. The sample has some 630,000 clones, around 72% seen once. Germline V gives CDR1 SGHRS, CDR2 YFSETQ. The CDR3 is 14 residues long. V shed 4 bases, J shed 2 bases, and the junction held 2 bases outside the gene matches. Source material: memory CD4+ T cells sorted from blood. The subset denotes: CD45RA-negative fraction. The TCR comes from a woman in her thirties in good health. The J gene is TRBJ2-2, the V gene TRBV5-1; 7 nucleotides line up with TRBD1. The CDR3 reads CASSRDSNTGELFF. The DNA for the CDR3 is TGCGCCAGCAGCCGGGACAGTAACACCGGGGAGCTGTTTTTT. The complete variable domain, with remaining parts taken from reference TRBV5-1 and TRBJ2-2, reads KAGVTQTPRYLIKTRGQQVTLSCSPISGHRSVSWYQQTPGQGLQFLFEYFSETQRNKGNFPGRFSGRQFSNSRSEMNVSTLELGDSALYLCASSRDSNTGELFFGEGSRLTVL.